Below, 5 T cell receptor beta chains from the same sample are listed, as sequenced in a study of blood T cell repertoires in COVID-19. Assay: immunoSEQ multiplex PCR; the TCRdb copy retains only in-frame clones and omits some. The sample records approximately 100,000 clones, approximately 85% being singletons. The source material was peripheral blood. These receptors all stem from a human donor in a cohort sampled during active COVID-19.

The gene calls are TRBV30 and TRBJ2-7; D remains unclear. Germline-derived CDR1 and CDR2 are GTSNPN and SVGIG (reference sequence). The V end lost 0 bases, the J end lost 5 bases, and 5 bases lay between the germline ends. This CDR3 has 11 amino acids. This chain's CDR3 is CAWSVSDEQYF. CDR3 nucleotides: TGTGCCTGGAGTGTTTCGGACGAGCAGTACTTC. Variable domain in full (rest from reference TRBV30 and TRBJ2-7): SQTIHQWPATLVQPVGSPLSLECTVEGTSNPNLYWYRQAAGRGLQLLFYSVGIGQISSEVPQNLSASRPQDRQFILSSKKLLLSDSGFYLCAWSVSDEQYFGPGTRLTVT.

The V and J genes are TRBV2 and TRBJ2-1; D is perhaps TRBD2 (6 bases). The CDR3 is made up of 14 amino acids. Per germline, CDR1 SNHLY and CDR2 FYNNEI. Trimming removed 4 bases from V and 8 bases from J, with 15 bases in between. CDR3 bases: TGTGCCAGCAGTGTTGGACTACCGCGGGATGAGCAGTTCTTC. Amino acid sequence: CASSVGLPRDEQFF.

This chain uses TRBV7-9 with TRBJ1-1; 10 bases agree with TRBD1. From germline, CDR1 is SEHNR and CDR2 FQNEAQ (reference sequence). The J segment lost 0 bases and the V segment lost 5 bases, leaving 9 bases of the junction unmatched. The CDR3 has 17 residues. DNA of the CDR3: TGTGCCAGCAGCCCACGACAGGGGGCTTGGTTGAACACTGAAGCTTTCTTT. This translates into CASSPRQGAWLNTEAFF. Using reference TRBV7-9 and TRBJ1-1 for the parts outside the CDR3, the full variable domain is DTGVSQNPRHKITKRGQNVTFRCDPISEHNRLYWYRQTLGQGPEFLTYFQNEAQLEKSRLLSDRFSAERPKGSFSTLEIQRTEQGDSAMYLCASSPRQGAWLNTEAFFGQGTRLTVV.

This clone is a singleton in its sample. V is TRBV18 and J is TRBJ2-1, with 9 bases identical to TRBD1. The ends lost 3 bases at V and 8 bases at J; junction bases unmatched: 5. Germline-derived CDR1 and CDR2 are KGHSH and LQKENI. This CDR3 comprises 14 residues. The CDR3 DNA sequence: TGTGCCAGCTCACCGCAGGGACAGGGCTATGAGCAGTTCTTC. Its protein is CASSPQGQGYEQFF.

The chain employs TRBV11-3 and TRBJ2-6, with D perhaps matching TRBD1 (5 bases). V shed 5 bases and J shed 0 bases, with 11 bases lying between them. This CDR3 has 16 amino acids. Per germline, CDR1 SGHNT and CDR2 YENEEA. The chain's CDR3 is CASSPGAGSGANVLTF. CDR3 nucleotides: TGTGCCAGCAGCCCTGGGGCCGGCTCTGGGGCCAACGTCCTGACTTTC.